The next 4 T cell receptor beta chains were all read from a single sample in a study of T-cell memory formation after mild COVID-19 (dated by TCRdb to the early 2020s). Receptor amplification or capture employed 5' RACE. The sequencer listed for this sample is Illumina NovaSeq 6000. TCRdb's own reprocessing of the public reads used fastp at Q25 and MiXCR and kept productive beta chains. Entries are consolidated by CDR3 protein sequence, retaining the most common genes and DNA. In this sample the table shows just over 150,000 distinct CDR3 sequences, about 28% of which occur a single time. Of the sample, around 12% is held by the ten largest clones. The sample was PBMCs or a T cell subset sorted from them (not recorded which). The receptors here all came from an adult woman who had mild COVID-19 (a few samples of this study predate the infection). The sample titles of this study are shuffled in the database, so cell type and time point are left out; the donor was told from shared clones.

The chain uses TRBV6-5 and TRBJ2-1; maybe TRBD1 (6 bases). Germline-derived CDR1 and CDR2 are MNHEY and SVGAGI. V lost 2 bases to trimming and J lost 1 base, with 12 bases between them. This CDR3 has 16 amino acids. The DNA for the CDR3 is TGTGCCAGCAGTTACGACCGGGACAATTCCTACAATGAGCAGTTCTTC. Protein sequence: CASSYDRDNSYNEQFF.

This clonotype came up a few times. The chain recombines TRBV13 with TRBJ2-5; 10 bases fit TRBD2. The CDR3 runs to 14 residues. V lost 6 bases and J lost 3; bases outside the gene matches: 4. Germline loops: CDR1 PRHDT, CDR2 FYEKMQ (reference sequence). The CDR3 loop is CASSYLAGEETQYF. As DNA, the CDR3 is TGTGCCAGCAGTTATCTAGCGGGGGAAGAGACCCAGTACTTC.

The V gene is TRBV7-2, the J gene TRBJ2-5, with 9 bases that match TRBD2. The CDR3 totals 13 residues. Losses at the gene ends were 6 bases for V and 4 bases for J; bases not matched to a gene: 3. Germline CDR1 reads SGHTA; CDR2 reads FQGNSA. The CDR3 DNA reads TGTGCCAGCAGGTTTAGCGGGGGAGAGACCCAGTACTTC. It encodes CASRFSGGETQYF. The full variable domain, with the rest looked up from reference TRBV7-2 and TRBJ2-5, is GAGVSQSPSNKVTEKGKDVELRCDPISGHTALYWYRQSLGQGLEFLIYFQGNSAPDKSGLPSDRFSAERTGGSVSTLTIQRTQQEDSAVYLCASRFSGGETQYFGPGTRLLVL.

This clonotype appeared a few times. This rearrangement joins TRBV10-3 to TRBJ2-7; D call uncertain. CDR1 ENHRY and CDR2 SYGVKD come from the germline V gene. This CDR3 spans 11 amino acids. V was trimmed by 4 bases and J by 7 bases, leaving 8 bases between them. DNA for the CDR3: TGTGCCATCAGTGGTGGCAAAGAGCAGTACTTC. This gives the protein CAISGGKEQYF.